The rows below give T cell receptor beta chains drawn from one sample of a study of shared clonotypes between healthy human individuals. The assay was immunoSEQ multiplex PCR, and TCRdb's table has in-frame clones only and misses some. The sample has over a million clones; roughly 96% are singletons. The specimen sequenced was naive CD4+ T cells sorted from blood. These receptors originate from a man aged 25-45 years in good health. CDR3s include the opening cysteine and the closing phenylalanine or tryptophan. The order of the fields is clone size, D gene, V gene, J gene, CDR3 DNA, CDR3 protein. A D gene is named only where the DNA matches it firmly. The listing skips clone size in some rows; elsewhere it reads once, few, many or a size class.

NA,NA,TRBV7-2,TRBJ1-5,TGTGCCAGCAGCTTAGCGCTAGGATCAGGGCAGCCCCAGCATTTT,CASSLALGSGQPQHF
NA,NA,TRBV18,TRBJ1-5,TGTGCCAGCTCACCAAATTTTAATCAGCCCCAGCATTTT,CASSPNFNQPQHF
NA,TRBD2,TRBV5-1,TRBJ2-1,TGCGCCAGCAGCTTGAGCCCGTGGGCTAGCGGTTACAATGAGCAGTTCTTC,CASSLSPWASGYNEQFF
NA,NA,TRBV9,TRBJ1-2,TGTGCCAGCAGCGTAGGGCACCTTGACTATGGCTACACCTTC,CASSVGHLDYGYTF
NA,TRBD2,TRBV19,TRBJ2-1,TGTGCCAGTAGTATCCGGACTAGCGGATACAATGAGCAGTTCTTC,CASSIRTSGYNEQFF
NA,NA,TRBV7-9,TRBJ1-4,TGTGCCAGCAGCTTAAGTGAAAAACTGTTTTTT,CASSLSEKLFF
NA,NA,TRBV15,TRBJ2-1,TGTGCCACCAGCAGAGGACCTTACAATGAGCAGTTCTTC,CATSRGPYNEQFF
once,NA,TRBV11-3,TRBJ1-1,TGTGCCAGCAGCTCCCGGTCGGGGGAAGCTTTCTTT,CASSSRSGEAFF
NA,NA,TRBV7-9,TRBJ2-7,TGTGCCAGCAGCTATCTGACAGATTCCTACGAGCAGTACTTC,CASSYLTDSYEQYF
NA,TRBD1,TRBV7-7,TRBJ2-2,TGTGCCAGCAGCTTAGGGACAGGGAATCCCGGGGAGCTGTTTTTT,CASSLGTGNPGELFF
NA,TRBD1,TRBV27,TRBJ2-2,TGTGCCAGCGGTCTTGCCCCAATGGCAGGGGGTAACACCGGGGAGCTGTTTTTT,CASGLAPMAGGNTGELFF
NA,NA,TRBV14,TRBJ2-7,TGTGCCAGCAGCCAGCATAACTACGAGCAGTACTTC,CASSQHNYEQYF